These 8 T cell receptor beta chains came from one sample sequenced in a study of T cell repertoires in cytomegalovirus infection. TCRdb fed the reads into MiXCR, producing one record per CDR3 protein. The table has around 130,000 distinct CDR3 sequences, approximately 9.2% seen once. The sample consisted of PBMCs. Source of these receptors: a human donor in good health (CMV status not recorded). Some clones in this sample may be carry-over from other donors' samples.

The CDR3 DNA reads as TGTGCCAGCAGTCGCGGGGACAGGGCCTACGAGCAGTACTTC. This gives the protein CASSRGDRAYEQYF. The chain couples TRBV6-5 to TRBJ2-7; 9 positions match TRBD1. Germline V gene sequence: CDR1 MNHEY, CDR2 SVGAGI. The CDR3 is 14 amino acids. V gave up 5 bases and J gave up 2 bases; unmatched junction bases: 4.

In its sample, this clonotype was seen many times. This chain joins TRBV28 and TRBJ2-2; 7 bases map to TRBD1. With V trimmed by 5 bases and J by 5 bases, 8 bases remained unmatched. Germline V gene lookup returns CDR1 MDHEN and CDR2 SYDVKM. This CDR3 spans 15 amino acids. The CDR3 protein is CASSRGGLRTGELFF. In DNA form, the CDR3 reads TGTGCCAGCAGTCGAGGGGGCTTGAGGACCGGGGAGCTGTTTTTT.

This clonotype has a handful of counts. The chain has TRBV2 and TRBJ1-4; 8 bases line up with TRBD1. CDR1 and CDR2 (germline): SNHLY, FYNNEI. CDR3 size: 16 residues. With 3 bases clipped from V and 7 bases from J, the junction kept 10 bases outside the gene matches. The CDR3 DNA is TGTGCCAGCAGTGAGGCCCTGGACAGGGCGGGTGAAAAACTGTTTTTT. Translating it yields CASSEALDRAGEKLFF.

This clonotype came up many times. The gene calls are TRBV7-3 and TRBJ2-2; tentative D call: TRBD2 (5 bases). Trimming removed 2 bases at V and 3 bases at J, with 7 bases between. The CDR3 has 14 amino acids. Per germline, CDR1 SGHTA and CDR2 FQGTGA. The CDR3 region has the DNA TGTGCCAGCAGCTTAGTCGGGGACACCGGGGAGCTGTTTTTT. Translation gives CASSLVGDTGELFF.

This clonotype was counted at least ten times. The chain has TRBV7-9 and TRBJ2-1; D is unclear. V lost 5 bases and J lost 2, with 13 bases in between. The CDR3 has 15 amino acids. Germline V gene lookup returns CDR1 SEHNR and CDR2 FQNEAQ (reference sequence). CDR3: CASSLLTPTYNEQFF. As DNA, the CDR3 is TGTGCCAGCAGCCTCTTGACCCCGACCTACAATGAGCAGTTCTTC.

In its sample, this clonotype was seen many times. The chain carries TRBV28 and TRBJ1-5; D ambiguous. Germline loops: CDR1 MDHEN, CDR2 SYDVKM. Trimming removed 4 bases at V and 0 bases at J, with 7 bases between. The CDR3 extends over 14 amino acids. CDR3 sequence (DNA): TGTGCCAGCAGTTCGTCCGGTAGCAATCAGCCCCAGCATTTT. Its translation is CASSSSGSNQPQHF.

There are many counts of this clonotype. The J gene is TRBJ2-5, the V gene TRBV2; 7 nucleotides line up with TRBD1. Germline CDR1 SNHLY, CDR2 FYNNEI. The CDR3 consists of 15 residues. The J segment lost 5 bases and the V segment lost 6 bases, leaving 12 bases of the junction unmatched. Here the CDR3 reads CASSNSQGYLETQYF. The CDR3 coding sequence is TGTGCCAGCAGCAACTCACAGGGGTACCTGGAGACCCAGTACTTC.

This clonotype was observed at least ten times. The chain couples TRBV11-2 to TRBJ2-7; 7 bases map to TRBD1. The V gene end was trimmed by 5 bases and the J gene end by 2 bases; junction bases not matched to a gene: 9. The CDR3 sequence is 15 residues long. Looked up from germline, CDR1 is SGHAT and CDR2 is FQNNGV. CDR3 bases: TGTGCCAGCAGCGTAACGACAGGGAGTACCTACGAGCAGTACTTC. It encodes CASSVTTGSTYEQYF.